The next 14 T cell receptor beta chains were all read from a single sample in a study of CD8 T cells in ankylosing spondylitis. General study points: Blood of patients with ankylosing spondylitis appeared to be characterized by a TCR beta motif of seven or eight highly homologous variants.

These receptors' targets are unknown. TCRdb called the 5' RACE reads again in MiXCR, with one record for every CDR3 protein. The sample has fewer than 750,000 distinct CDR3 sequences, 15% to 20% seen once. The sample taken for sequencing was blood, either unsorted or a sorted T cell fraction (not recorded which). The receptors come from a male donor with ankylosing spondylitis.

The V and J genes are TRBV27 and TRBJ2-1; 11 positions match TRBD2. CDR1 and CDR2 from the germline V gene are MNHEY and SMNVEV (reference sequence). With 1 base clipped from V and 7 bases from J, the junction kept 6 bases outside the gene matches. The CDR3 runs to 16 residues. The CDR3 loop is CASSLYSGTSGNEQFF. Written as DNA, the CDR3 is TGTGCCAGCAGTTTATATTCGGGGACTAGCGGTAATGAGCAGTTCTTC.

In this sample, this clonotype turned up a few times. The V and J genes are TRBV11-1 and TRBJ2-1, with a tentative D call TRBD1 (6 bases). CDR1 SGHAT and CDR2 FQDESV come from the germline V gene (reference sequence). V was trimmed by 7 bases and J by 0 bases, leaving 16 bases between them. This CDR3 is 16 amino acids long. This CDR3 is CASIDRSSSSYNEQFF. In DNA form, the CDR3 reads TGTGCCAGCATCGACAGGTCTTCTAGCTCCTACAATGAGCAGTTCTTC.

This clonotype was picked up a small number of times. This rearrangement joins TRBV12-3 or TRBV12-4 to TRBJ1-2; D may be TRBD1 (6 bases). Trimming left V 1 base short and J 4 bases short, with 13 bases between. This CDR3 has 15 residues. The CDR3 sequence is CASSLGSTGAYGYTF. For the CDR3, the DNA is TGTGCCAGCAGTTTAGGCTCGACAGGCGCCTATGGCTACACCTTC.

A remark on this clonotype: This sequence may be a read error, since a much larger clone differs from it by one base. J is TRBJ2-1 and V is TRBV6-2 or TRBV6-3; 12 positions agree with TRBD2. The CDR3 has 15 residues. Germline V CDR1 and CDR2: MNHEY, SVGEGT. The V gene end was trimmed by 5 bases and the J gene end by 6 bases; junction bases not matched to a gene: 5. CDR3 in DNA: TGTGCCAGCAGTCAGACTAGCGGGAGTTTCAATGAGCAGTTCTTC. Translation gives CASSQTSGSFNEQFF.

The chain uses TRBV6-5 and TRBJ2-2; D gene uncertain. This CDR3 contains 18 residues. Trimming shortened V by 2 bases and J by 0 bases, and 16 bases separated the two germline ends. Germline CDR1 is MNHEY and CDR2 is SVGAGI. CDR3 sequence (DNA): TGTGCCAGCAGTTACCGCCCTGCCACGTCTTCGAACACCGGGGAGCTGTTTTTT. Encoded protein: CASSYRPATSSNTGELFF.

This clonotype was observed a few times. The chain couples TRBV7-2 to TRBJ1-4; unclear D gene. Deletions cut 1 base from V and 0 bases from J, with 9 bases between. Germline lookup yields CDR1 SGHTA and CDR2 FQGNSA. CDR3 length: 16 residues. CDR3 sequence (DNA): TGTGCCAGCAGCTTAGTAGGGTCAGCAACTAATGAAAAACTGTTTTTT. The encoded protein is CASSLVGSATNEKLFF.

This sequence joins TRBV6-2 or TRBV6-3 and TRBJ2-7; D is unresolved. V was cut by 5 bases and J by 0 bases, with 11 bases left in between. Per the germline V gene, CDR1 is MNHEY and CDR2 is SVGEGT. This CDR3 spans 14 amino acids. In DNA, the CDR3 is TGTGCCAGCAGTCTCTGGGGAAACTCCTACGAGCAGTACTTC. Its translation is CASSLWGNSYEQYF.

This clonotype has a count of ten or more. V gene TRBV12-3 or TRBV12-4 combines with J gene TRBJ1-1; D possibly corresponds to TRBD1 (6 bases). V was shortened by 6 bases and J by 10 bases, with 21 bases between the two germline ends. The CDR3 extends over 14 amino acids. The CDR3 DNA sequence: TGTGCCAGCAGCCTTGGACAGACCACAGGAGGAGCTTTCTTT. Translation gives CASSLGQTTGGAFF.

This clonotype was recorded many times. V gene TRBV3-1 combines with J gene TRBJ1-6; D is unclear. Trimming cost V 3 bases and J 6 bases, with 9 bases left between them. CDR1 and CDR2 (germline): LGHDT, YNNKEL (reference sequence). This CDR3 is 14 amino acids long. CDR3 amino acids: CASSHSGSNSPLHF. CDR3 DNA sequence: TGTGCCAGCAGCCATAGCGGGAGTAATTCACCCCTCCACTTT.

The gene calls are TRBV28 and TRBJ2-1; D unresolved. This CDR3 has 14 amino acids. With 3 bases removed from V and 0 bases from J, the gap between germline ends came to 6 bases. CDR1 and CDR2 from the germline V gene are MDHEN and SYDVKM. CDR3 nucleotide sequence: TGTGCCAGCAGTTTTGGGGACTCCTACAATGAGCAGTTCTTC. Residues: CASSFGDSYNEQFF.

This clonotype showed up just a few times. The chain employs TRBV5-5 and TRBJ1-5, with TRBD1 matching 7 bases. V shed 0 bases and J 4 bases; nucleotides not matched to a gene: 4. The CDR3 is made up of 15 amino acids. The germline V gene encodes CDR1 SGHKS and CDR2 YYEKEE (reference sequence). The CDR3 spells CASSLGGQPNQPQHF. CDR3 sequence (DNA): TGTGCCAGCAGCTTGGGGGGACAGCCAAATCAGCCCCAGCATTTT.

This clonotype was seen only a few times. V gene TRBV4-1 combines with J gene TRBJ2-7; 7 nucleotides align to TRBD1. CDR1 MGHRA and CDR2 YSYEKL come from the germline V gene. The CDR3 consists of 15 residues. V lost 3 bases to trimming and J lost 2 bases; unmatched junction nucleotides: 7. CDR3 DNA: TGCGCCAGCAGCCATAGGACAGGCGGAACCTACGAGCAGTACTTC. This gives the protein CASSHRTGGTYEQYF.

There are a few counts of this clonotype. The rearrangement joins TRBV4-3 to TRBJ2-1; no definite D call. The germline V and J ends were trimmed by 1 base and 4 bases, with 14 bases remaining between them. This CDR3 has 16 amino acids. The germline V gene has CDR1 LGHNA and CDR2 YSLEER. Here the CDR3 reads CASSQGGSLGYNEQFF. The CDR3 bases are TGCGCCAGCAGCCAAGGGGGTAGCCTGGGATACAATGAGCAGTTCTTC.

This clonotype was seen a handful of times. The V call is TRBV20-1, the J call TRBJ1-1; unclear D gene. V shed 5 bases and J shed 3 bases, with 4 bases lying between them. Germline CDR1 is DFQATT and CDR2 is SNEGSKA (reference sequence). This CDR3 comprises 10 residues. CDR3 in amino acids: CSAFHTEAFF. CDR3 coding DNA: TGCAGTGCTTTCCACACTGAAGCTTTCTTT.